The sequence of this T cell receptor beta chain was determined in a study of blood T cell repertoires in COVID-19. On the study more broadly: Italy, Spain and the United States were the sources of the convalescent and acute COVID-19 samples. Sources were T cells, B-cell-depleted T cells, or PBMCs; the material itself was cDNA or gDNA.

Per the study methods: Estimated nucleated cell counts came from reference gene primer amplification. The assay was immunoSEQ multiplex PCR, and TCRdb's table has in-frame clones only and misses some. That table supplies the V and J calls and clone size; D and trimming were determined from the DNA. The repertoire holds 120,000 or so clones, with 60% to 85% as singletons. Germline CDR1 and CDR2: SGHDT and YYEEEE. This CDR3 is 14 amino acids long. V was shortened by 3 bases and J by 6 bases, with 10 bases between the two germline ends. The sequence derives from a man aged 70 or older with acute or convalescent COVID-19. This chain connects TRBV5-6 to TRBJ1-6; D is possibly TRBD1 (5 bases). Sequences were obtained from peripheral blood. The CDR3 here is CASSSGGINSPLHF. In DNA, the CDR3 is TGTGCCAGCAGCTCGGGGGGAATTAATTCACCCCTCCACTTT.